This T cell receptor beta chain was recorded in a study of T cell changes during pregnancy in multiple sclerosis. TCRdb's table, derived via immunoSEQ multiplex PCR, lists solely in-frame clones and lacks some. The repertoire consists of about 62,000 clones, with about 93% occurring once and the leading ten covering approximately 3.3%. V gave up 1 base and J gave up 5 bases; unmatched junction bases: 3. This CDR3 contains 15 residues. In germline, CDR1 is SEHNR, CDR2 FQNEAQ (reference sequence). The chain uses TRBV7-9 and TRBJ2-4, with 9 nucleotides matching TRBD2. This sequence originates from a female donor with multiple sclerosis, enrolled in a pregnancy study. Source: CD8+ T cells from peripheral blood mononuclear cells, taken in the second trimester of pregnancy. The CDR3 spells CASSLGASGENIQYF. The CDR3 region has the DNA TGTGCCAGCAGCTTAGGGGCTAGCGGGGAAAACATTCAGTACTTC.